This T cell receptor (beta chain) emerged from a study of cytomegalovirus exposure and HLA in healthy donors. Study in general: The 120 million or so unique TCR beta sequences, from about 179 million T cells, were found by an earlier analysis.

Regarding this clone: Its cognate antigen is unknown.

The CDR3 totals 13 residues. Germline lookup yields CDR1 SGHRS and CDR2 YFSETQ. V shed 4 bases and J shed 5 bases, with 12 bases lying between them. The PCR employed 60 Vbeta primers together with 13 Jbeta primers. Original handling: There were 70 million to 95 million unique TCR beta chains by a later count, and about 12 million of them were shared. Assay: immunoSEQ multiplex PCR; the TCRdb copy retains only in-frame clones and omits some. That table is the source of V, J and clone size, and D and trimming were worked out from the DNA. The sample includes roughly 160,000 clones, around 72% of them seen just once. Study-wide results and caveats: CMV serostatus was the only immune exposure information that was available. A later analysis showed HLA-associated TCR beta chains outstripping equally common others in clonal expansion.

The V call is TRBV5-1, the J call TRBJ1-1; D unresolved. Sequencing input: PBMCs. This clonotype originated in a woman in her forties or fifties in good health and CMV-seropositive. Here the CDR3 reads CASSPGSGTEAFF. DNA for the CDR3: TGCGCCAGCAGCCCGGGATCGGGGACTGAAGCTTTCTTT.